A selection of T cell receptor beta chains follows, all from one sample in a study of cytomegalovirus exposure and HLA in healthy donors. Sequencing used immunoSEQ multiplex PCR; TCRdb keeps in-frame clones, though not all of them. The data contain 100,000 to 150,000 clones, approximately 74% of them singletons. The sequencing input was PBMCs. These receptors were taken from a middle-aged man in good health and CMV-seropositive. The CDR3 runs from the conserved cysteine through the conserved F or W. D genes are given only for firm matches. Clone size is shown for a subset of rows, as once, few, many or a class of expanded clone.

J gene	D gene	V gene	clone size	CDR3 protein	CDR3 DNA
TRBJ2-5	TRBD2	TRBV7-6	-	CASSESGIETQYF	TGTGCCAGCTCCGAGAGCGGGATAGAGACCCAGTACTTC
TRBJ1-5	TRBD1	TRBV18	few	CASSPRTGPWQPQHF	TGTGCCAGCTCACCAAGGACAGGGCCTTGGCAGCCCCAGCATTTT
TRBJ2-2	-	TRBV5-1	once	CASSLEGTQTARELFF	TGCGCCAGCAGCTTGGAAGGGACTCAAACGGCCCGGGAGCTGTTTTTT
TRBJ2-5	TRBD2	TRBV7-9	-	CASSPLAGEGETQYF	TGTGCCAGCAGCCCCTTAGCGGGAGAGGGAGAGACCCAGTACTTC
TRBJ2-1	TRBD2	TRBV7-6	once	CASSSGLAARREQFF	TGTGCCAGCAGCTCTGGACTAGCGGCTAGACGTGAGCAGTTCTTC
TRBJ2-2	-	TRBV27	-	CASSSRWGGRNTGELFF	TGTGCCAGCAGTTCCCGGTGGGGAGGACGGAACACCGGGGAGCTGTTTTTT
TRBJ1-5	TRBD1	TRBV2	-	CTSSVGTGGRRSNQPQHF	TGTACCAGCAGTGTAGGGACAGGGGGCCGGCGAAGCAATCAGCCCCAGCATTTT
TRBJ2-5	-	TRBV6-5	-	CASSDWGRGETQYF	TGTGCCAGCAGTGACTGGGGGCGGGGGGAGACCCAGTACTTC
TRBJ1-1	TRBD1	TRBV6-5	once	CASRRRDSLNTEAFF	TGTGCCAGCAGGCGACGGGACAGCCTGAACACTGAAGCTTTCTTT
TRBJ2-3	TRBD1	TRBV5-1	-	CASSLEGTGGLDTQYF	TGCGCCAGCAGCTTGGAGGGGACAGGGGGTTTAGATACGCAGTATTTT
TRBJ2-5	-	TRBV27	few	CASSLRGSRVRLQETQYF	TGTGCCAGCAGTTTAAGGGGTAGTAGGGTTAGGCTACAAGAGACCCAGTACTTC
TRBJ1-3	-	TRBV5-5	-	CASSAGPSSGNTIYF	TGTGCCAGCAGCGCGGGACCGAGCTCTGGAAACACCATATATTTT
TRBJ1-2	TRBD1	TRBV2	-	CASRSFRTGNGYTF	TGTGCCAGCAGGTCCTTCAGGACAGGGAATGGCTACACCTTC
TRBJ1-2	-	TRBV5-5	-	CASSLTGANYGYTF	TGTGCCAGCAGTCTGACAGGAGCTAACTATGGCTACACCTTC
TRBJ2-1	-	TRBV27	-	CASTDRGAPNEQFF	TGTGCCAGCACTGATCGGGGGGCCCCCAATGAGCAGTTCTTC
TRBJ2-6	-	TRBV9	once	CASSVAPHASAGANVLTF	TGTGCCAGCAGCGTAGCCCCCCATGCGTCTGCTGGGGCCAACGTCCTGACTTTC
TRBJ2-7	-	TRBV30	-	CAWTGAPLGKEQYF	TGTGCCTGGACAGGGGCCCCCCTAGGAAAAGAGCAGTACTTC
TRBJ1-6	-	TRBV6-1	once	CASSYAQRNSPLHF	TGTGCCAGCAGTTATGCACAGAGAAATTCACCCCTCCACTTT
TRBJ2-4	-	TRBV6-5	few	CASSGDMLAKNIQYF	TGTGCCAGCAGTGGGGACATGTTAGCCAAAAACATTCAGTACTTC
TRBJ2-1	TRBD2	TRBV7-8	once	CASSFREGSYNEQFF	TGTGCCAGCAGCTTTCGGGAGGGCTCCTACAATGAGCAGTTCTTC
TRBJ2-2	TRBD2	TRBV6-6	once	CASSLTSRNTGELFF	TGTGCCAGCAGCCTGACTAGCAGGAACACCGGGGAGCTGTTTTTT
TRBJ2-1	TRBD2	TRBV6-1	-	CASSEGLAGGLEQFF	TGTGCCAGCAGTGAAGGACTAGCGGGAGGGCTTGAGCAGTTCTTC
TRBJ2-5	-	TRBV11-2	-	CASSYRLYRYQETQYF	TGTGCCAGCAGCTATAGGCTATACAGGTACCAAGAGACCCAGTACTTC
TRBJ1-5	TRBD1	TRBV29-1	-	CSVGDRGNQPQHF	TGCAGCGTGGGGGACAGGGGGAATCAGCCCCAGCATTTT
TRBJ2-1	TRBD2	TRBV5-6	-	CASSLELAGALNEQFF	TGTGCCAGCAGCTTGGAGCTAGCGGGGGCGCTCAATGAGCAGTTCTTC
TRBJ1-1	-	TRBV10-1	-	CASSDRGRTEAFF	TGCGCCAGCAGTGACAGGGGACGGACTGAAGCTTTCTTT
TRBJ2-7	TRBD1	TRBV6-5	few	CASRSGTGTYEQYF	TGTGCCAGCAGGTCCGGGACAGGGACCTACGAGCAGTACTTC
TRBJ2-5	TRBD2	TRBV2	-	CASGGLVGTQYF	TGTGCCAGCGGGGGACTAGTGGGGACCCAGTACTTC
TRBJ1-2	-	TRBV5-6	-	CASSLGPLSNYGYTF	TGTGCCAGCAGCTTGGGTCCCCTTTCTAACTATGGCTACACCTTC
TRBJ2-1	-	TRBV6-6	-	CASTQIKRDEQFF	TGTGCCAGCACCCAGATTAAGAGGGATGAGCAGTTCTTC
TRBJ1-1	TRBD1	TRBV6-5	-	CASSEGTANTEAFF	TGTGCCAGCAGCGAAGGGACAGCGAACACTGAAGCTTTCTTT
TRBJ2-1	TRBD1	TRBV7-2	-	CASSRDRLGDEQFF	TGTGCCAGCAGCCGGGACAGGCTAGGGGATGAGCAGTTCTTC
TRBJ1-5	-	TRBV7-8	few	CASSLGGEGYQPQHF	TGTGCCAGCAGCTTAGGAGGGGAGGGGTATCAGCCCCAGCATTTT
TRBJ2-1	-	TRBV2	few	CASRVTPEQFF	TGTGCCAGCCGCGTAACTCCGGAGCAGTTCTTC
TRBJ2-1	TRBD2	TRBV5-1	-	CASSPGTSSEQFF	TGCGCCAGCAGCCCCGGGACTAGCAGTGAGCAGTTCTTC
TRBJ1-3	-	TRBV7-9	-	CASSFGGAGNTIYF	TGTGCCAGCAGCTTCGGTGGAGCTGGAAACACCATATATTTT
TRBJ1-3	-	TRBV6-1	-	CASSEFISGNTIYF	TGTGCCAGCAGTGAGTTCATCTCTGGAAACACCATATATTTT
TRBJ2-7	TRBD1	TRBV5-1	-	CASSWGQGITYEQYF	TGCGCCAGCAGCTGGGGACAGGGGATTACCTACGAGCAGTACTTC
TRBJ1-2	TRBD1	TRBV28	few	CASQRQGVAYGYTF	TGTGCCAGCCAACGACAGGGGGTCGCCTATGGCTACACCTTC
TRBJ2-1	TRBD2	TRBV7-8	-	CASSLGRGGQVNEQFF	TGTGCCAGCAGCTTGGGGCGGGGGGGGCAGGTTAATGAGCAGTTCTTC
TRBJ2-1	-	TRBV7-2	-	CASSLDRGNYNEQFF	TGTGCCAGCAGCTTAGATCGCGGAAACTACAATGAGCAGTTCTTC
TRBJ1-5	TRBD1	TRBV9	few	CASFCPDRVNQPQHF	TGTGCTTCTTTCTGCCCGGACAGGGTAAATCAGCCCCAGCATTTT
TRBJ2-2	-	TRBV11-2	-	CASSLASGTGELFF	TGTGCCAGCAGCTTAGCGTCAGGGACCGGGGAGCTGTTTTTT
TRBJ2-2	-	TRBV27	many	CASSLQGWGRTGELFF	TGTGCCAGCAGTTTACAGGGGTGGGGGCGAACCGGGGAGCTGTTTTTT
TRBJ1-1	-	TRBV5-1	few	CASAVYGGQNTEAFF	TGCGCCAGCGCCGTTTATGGGGGCCAGAACACTGAAGCTTTCTTT